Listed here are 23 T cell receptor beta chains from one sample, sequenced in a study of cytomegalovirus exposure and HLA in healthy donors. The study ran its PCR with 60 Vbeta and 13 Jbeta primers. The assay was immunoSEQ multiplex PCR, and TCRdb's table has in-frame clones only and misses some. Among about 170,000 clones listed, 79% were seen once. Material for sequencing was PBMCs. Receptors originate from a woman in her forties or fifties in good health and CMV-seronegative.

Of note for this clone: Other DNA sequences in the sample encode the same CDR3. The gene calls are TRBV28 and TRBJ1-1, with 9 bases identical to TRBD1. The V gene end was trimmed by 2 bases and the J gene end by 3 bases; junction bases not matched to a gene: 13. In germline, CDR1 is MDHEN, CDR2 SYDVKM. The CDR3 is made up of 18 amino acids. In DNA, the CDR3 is TGTGCCAGCAGTTTAGGGCGGACAGGGGTACAACGGGACACTGAAGCTTTCTTT. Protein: CASSLGRTGVQRDTEAFF.

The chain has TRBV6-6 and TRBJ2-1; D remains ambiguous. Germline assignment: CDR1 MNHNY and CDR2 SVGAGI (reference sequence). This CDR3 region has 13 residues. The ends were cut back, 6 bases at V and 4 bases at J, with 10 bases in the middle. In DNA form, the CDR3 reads TGTGCCAGCAGCGAAACGCAGTACAATGAGCAGTTCTTC. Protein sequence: CASSETQYNEQFF.

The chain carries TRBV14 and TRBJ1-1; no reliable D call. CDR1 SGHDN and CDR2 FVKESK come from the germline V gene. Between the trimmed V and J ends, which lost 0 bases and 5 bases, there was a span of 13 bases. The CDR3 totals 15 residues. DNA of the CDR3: TGTGCCAGCAGCCAAGATGCGGGGTTTGGGACTGAAGCTTTCTTT. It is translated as CASSQDAGFGTEAFF.

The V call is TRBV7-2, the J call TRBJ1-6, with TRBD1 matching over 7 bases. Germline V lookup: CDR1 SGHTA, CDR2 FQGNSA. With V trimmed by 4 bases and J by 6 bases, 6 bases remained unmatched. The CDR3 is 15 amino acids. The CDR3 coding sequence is TGTGCCAGCAGCTCAAGACAGGGCGGTAATTCACCCCTCCACTTT. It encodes CASSSRQGGNSPLHF. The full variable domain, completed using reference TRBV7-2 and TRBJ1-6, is GAGVSQSPSNKVTEKGKDVELRCDPISGHTALYWYRQSLGQGLEFLIYFQGNSAPDKSGLPSDRFSAERTGGSVSTLTIQRTQQEDSAVYLCASSSRQGGNSPLHFGNGTRLTVT.

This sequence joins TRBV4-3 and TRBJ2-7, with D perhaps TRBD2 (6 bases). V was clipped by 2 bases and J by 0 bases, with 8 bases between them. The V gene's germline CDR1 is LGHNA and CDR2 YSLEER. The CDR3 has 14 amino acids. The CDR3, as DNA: TGCGCCAGCAGCCAACTGACTAGCTCCTACGAGCAGTACTTC. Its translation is CASSQLTSSYEQYF.

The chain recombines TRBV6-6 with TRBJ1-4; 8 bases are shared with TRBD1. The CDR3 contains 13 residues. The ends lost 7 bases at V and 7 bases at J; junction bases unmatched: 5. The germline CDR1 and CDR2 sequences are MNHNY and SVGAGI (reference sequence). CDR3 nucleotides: TGTGCCAGCACCGGAGGACAGGGTGAAAAACTGTTTTTT. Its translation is CASTGGQGEKLFF.

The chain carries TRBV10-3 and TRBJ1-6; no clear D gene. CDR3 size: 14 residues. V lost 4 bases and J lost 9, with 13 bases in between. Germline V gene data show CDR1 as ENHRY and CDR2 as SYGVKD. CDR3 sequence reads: CAISARDYGSPLHF. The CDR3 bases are TGTGCCATCAGTGCGAGGGATTATGGTTCACCCCTCCACTTT.

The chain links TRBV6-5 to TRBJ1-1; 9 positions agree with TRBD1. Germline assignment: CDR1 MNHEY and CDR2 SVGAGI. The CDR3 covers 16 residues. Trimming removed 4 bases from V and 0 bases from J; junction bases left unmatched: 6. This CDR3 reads CASSSGTGLMNTEAFF. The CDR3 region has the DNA TGTGCCAGCAGTTCGGGGACAGGGCTCATGAACACTGAAGCTTTCTTT.

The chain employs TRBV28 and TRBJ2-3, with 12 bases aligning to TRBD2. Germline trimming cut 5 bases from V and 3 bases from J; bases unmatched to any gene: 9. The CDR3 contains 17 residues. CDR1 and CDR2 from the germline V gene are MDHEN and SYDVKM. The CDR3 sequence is CASSRPSGGVNTDTQYF. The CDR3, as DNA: TGTGCCAGCAGTCGACCTAGCGGGGGGGTCAATACAGATACGCAGTATTTT. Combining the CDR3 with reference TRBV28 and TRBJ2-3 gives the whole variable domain DVKVTQSSRYLVKRTGEKVFLECVQDMDHENMFWYRQDPGLGLRLIYFSYDVKMKEKGDIPEGYSVSREKKERFSLILESASTNQTSMYLCASSRPSGGVNTDTQYFGPGTRLTVL.

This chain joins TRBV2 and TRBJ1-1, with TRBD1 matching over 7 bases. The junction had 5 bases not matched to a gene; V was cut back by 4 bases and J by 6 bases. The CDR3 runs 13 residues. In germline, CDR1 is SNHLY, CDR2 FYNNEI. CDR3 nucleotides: TGTGCCAGCAGTGGACAGGGCAGTTCTGAAGCTTTCTTT. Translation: CASSGQGSSEAFF.

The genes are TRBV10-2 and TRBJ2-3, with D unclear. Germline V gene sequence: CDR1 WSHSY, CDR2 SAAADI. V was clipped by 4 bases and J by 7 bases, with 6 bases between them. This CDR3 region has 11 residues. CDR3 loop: CASSGPNTQYF. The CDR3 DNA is TGCGCCAGCAGTGGGCCAAATACGCAGTATTTT.

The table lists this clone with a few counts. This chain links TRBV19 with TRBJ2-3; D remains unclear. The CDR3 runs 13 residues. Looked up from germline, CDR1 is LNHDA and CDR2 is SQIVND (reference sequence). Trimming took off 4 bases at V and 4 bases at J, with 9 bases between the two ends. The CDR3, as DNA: TGTGCCAGTAGTAGGGTAGCTGCAGATACGCAGTATTTT. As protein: CASSRVAADTQYF. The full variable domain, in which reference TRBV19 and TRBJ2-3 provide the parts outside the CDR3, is DGGITQSPKYLFRKEGQNVTLSCEQNLNHDAMYWYRQDPGQGLRLIYYSQIVNDFQKGDIAEGYSVSREKKESFPLTVTSAQKNPTAFYLCASSRVAADTQYFGPGTRLTVL.

The CDR3 reads CASSYRGGNTEAFF. CDR3 nucleotides: TGCGCCAGCAGCTACAGGGGTGGGAACACTGAAGCTTTCTTT. The chain carries TRBV5-1 and TRBJ1-1; 7 bases fit TRBD1. The CDR3 loop spans 14 amino acids. In germline, CDR1 is SGHRS, CDR2 YFSETQ. The V and J ends lost 3 bases and 1 base, in that order; junction bases with no gene match: 3.

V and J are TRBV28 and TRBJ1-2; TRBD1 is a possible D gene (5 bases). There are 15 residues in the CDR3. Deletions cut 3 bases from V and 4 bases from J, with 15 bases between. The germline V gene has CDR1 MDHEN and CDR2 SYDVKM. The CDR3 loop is CASSFRSQGSYGYTF. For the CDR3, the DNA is TGTGCCAGCAGTTTTCGGTCCCAGGGTAGCTATGGCTACACCTTC.

The CDR3 reads CASSYSGGKLFF. The DNA for the CDR3 is TGTGCCAGCAGTTACTCGGGGGGAAAACTGTTTTTT. The V gene is TRBV6-5, the J gene TRBJ1-4, with D possibly matching TRBD1 (5 bases). CDR1 and CDR2 (germline): MNHEY, SVGAGI. V was clipped by 0 bases and J by 10 bases, with 6 bases between them. The CDR3 consists of 12 residues.

The CDR3, as DNA: TGTGCCTGGGGCTTGGACAGGGAAGCTTTCTTT. Translated, it gives CAWGLDREAFF. The chain couples TRBV30 to TRBJ1-1; 7 bases match TRBD1. The V and J ends lost 5 bases and 8 bases, in that order; junction bases with no gene match: 5. This CDR3 region has 11 residues. The V gene's germline CDR1 is GTSNPN and CDR2 SVGIG (reference sequence).

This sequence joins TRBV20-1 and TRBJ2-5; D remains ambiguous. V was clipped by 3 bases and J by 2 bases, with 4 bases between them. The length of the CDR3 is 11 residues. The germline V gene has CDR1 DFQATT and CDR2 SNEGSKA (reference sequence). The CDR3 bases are TGCAGTGCTAGTAAACAAGAGACCCAGTACTTC. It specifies CSASKQETQYF.

This CDR3 is CASSVWREPQVYNEQFF. The DNA for the CDR3 is TGTGCCAGCAGCGTGTGGCGGGAGCCCCAAGTTTACAATGAGCAGTTCTTC. The chain recombines TRBV9 with TRBJ2-1; 7 bases align to TRBD2. V trimming: 2 bases; J trimming: 4 bases; junction bases outside the gene matches: 12. Per germline, CDR1 SGDLS and CDR2 YYNGEE. The CDR3 runs 17 residues.

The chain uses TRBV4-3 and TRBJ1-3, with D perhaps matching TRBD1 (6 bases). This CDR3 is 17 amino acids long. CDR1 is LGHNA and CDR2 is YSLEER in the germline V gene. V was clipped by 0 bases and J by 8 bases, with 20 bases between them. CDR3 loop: CASSQEPRGGARDTIYF. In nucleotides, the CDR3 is TGCGCCAGCAGCCAAGAGCCTCGGGGGGGGGCTAGGGACACCATATATTTT.

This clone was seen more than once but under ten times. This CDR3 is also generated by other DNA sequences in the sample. The CDR3, as DNA: TGCGCCAGCAGCCCCGACAGAAGTAATTCACCCCTCCACTTT. Protein: CASSPDRSNSPLHF. The chain has TRBV5-1 and TRBJ1-6; a weak D match, TRBD1 (5 bases). The CDR3 loop spans 14 amino acids. Germline-derived CDR1 and CDR2 are SGHRS and YFSETQ. V gave up 4 bases and J gave up 6 bases, with 11 bases separating them. The complete variable domain, with remaining parts taken from reference TRBV5-1 and TRBJ1-6, reads KAGVTQTPRYLIKTRGQQVTLSCSPISGHRSVSWYQQTPGQGLQFLFEYFSETQRNKGNFPGRFSGRQFSNSRSEMNVSTLELGDSALYLCASSPDRSNSPLHFGNGTRLTVT.

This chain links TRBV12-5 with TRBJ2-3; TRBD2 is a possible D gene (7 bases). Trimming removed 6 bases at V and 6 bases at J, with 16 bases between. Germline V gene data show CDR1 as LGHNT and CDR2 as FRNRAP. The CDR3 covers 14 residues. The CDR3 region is CASGPGGGADTQYF. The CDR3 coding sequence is TGTGCTAGTGGCCCAGGTGGGGGGGCTGATACGCAGTATTTT.

The CDR3: CAWAHGTAYGYTF. The CDR3 nucleotides are TGTGCCTGGGCTCACGGGACAGCCTATGGCTACACCTTC. The chain carries TRBV30 and TRBJ1-2, with TRBD1 matching 7 bases. Germline values: CDR1 GTSNPN, CDR2 SVGIG (reference sequence). The CDR3 has 13 residues. Trimming cost V 5 bases and J 4 bases; bases outside gene matches: 7.

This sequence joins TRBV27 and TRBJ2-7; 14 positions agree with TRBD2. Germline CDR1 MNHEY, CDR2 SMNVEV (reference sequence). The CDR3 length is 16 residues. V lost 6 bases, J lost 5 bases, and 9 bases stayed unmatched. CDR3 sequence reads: CASRGLAGVQVHEQYF. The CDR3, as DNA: TGTGCCAGCAGGGGACTAGCGGGAGTTCAGGTCCACGAGCAGTACTTC.